Below, one T cell receptor beta chain is given with its context. The data were produced by immunoSEQ multiplex PCR, yet TCRdb's version contains in-frame clones alone and is incomplete. Among about 100,000 clones listed, approximately 90% were seen once. These data are taken from a study of T cell changes during pregnancy in multiple sclerosis. The sequence was collected from a female donor with multiple sclerosis, enrolled in a pregnancy study. Sequencing used peripheral blood, obtained after pregnancy.

The CDR3 protein is CASRGLAGATDTQYF. CDR3 nucleotides: TGTGCCAGCAGGGGACTAGCGGGCGCTACAGATACGCAGTATTTT. The gene calls are TRBV6-1 and TRBJ2-3; TRBD2 aligns across 12 bases. This CDR3 has 15 amino acids. V gave up 6 bases and J gave up 3 bases; unmatched junction bases: 4. Per the germline V gene, CDR1 is MNHNS and CDR2 is SASEGT.